This passage covers 27 T cell receptor beta chains from one sample sequenced in a study of beta chain features in type 1 diabetes. The study's findings and limits: When Type 1 diabetes patients were examined, their TCRB CDR3s proved moderately but significantly shorter in all four CD4+ subsets.

TCRB transcripts that were expressed got sequenced, as all of the isolated RNA had been reverse transcribed. Produced via immunoSEQ multiplex PCR; TCRdb's table is partial and in-frame only. Among some 370,000 clones listed, 8% to 10% were seen once. These receptors have no identified antigens. The sequenced material came from central memory CD4+ T cells from blood. The source is a man between 25 and 39 years old with type 1 diabetes.

The chain is built from TRBV20-1 and TRBJ1-4, with D possibly TRBD1 on 6 matching bases. Germline CDR1 and CDR2: DFQATT and SNEGSKA (reference sequence). The V and J ends lost 6 bases and 8 bases respectively, with 10 bases between them. The CDR3 extends over 11 amino acids. The CDR3 nucleotides are TGCAGTGCCATAGGGGGGGAAAAACTGTTTTTT. Translation: CSAIGGEKLFF.

J is TRBJ1-3 and V is TRBV28; D is unresolved. Germline V gene data show CDR1 as MDHEN and CDR2 as SYDVKM. The CDR3 spans 13 residues. Trimming shortened V by 4 bases and J by 0 bases, and 4 bases separated the two germline ends. The CDR3 region is CASSYNSGNTIYF. Written as DNA, the CDR3 is TGTGCCAGCAGTTACAACTCTGGAAACACCATATATTTT.

This clone was seen a few times. The chain links TRBV27 to TRBJ2-5, with D unresolved. The end of the DNA aligns better with TRBJ2-7, so the J call may be wrong. The CDR3 covers 15 residues. Germline-derived CDR1 and CDR2 are MNHEY and SMNVEV (reference sequence). In DNA form, the CDR3 reads TGTGCCAGCAGCCGCCTCCCGGTAAGCTCCTACGAGCAGTACTTC. Translated, it gives CASSRLPVSSYEQYF.

This clone was observed many times. This chain joins TRBV18 and TRBJ2-1; perhaps TRBD1 as D (5 bases). Trimming shortened V by 3 bases and J by 6 bases, and 12 bases separated the two germline ends. The CDR3 covers 14 residues. CDR1 and CDR2 from the germline V gene are KGHSH and LQKENI. The CDR3 protein is CASSPQTDSNEQFF. DNA of the CDR3: TGTGCCAGCTCACCCCAGACAGACAGCAATGAGCAGTTCTTC.

This rearrangement joins TRBV28 to TRBJ2-7; the D is unclear. The CDR3 runs 10 residues. Between the trimmed V and J ends, which lost 5 bases and 6 bases, there was a span of 5 bases. Germline V gene sequence: CDR1 MDHEN, CDR2 SYDVKM. DNA of the CDR3: TGTGCCAGCAGTCGCATCGAGCAGTACTTC. It is translated as CASSRIEQYF.

This clone was detected only a few times. The CDR3 DNA reads as TGTGCCAGTAGAGGCGGAAACACAGATACGCAGTATTTT. Encoded protein: CASRGGNTDTQYF. The chain recombines TRBV19 with TRBJ2-3, with D hard to call. Deletions cut 6 bases from V and 2 bases from J, with 9 bases between. The CDR3 totals 13 residues. Per germline, CDR1 LNHDA and CDR2 SQIVND (reference sequence).

The gene calls are TRBV15 and TRBJ2-2; 10 bases map to TRBD2. This CDR3 is 16 amino acids long. Trimming took 1 base from V and 4 from J; bases not matched to a gene: 3. The V gene's germline CDR1 is LNHNV and CDR2 YYDKDF (reference sequence). The CDR3 is CATSRGGLASTGELFF. The CDR3 DNA is TGTGCCACCAGCAGAGGGGGACTAGCGAGCACCGGGGAGCTGTTTTTT. The full variable domain, in which reference TRBV15 and TRBJ2-2 provide the parts outside the CDR3, is DAMVIQNPRYQVTQFGKPVTLSCSQTLNHNVMYWYQQKSSQAPKLLFHYYDKDFNNEADTPDNFQSRRPNTSFCFLDIRSPGLGDTAMYLCATSRGGLASTGELFFGEGSRLTVL.

This chain links TRBV28 with TRBJ1-3, with 7 bases matching TRBD1. The trim removed 6 bases at V and 7 bases at J, leaving 12 bases unmatched. The CDR3 runs to 15 residues. The germline V gene has CDR1 MDHEN and CDR2 SYDVKM. In nucleotides, the CDR3 is TGTGCCAGCAGCCCTACAGGGGCGATGGGCAACACCATATATTTT. It specifies CASSPTGAMGNTIYF.

The rearrangement joins TRBV5-1 to TRBJ2-1; 11 bases are a match to TRBD1. CDR1 SGHRS and CDR2 YFSETQ come from the germline V gene. The CDR3 contains 16 residues. V was pared by 3 bases and J by 6 bases, with 8 bases of the junction left unmatched. The CDR3 DNA follows: TGCGCCAGCAGCTACCGCCAGGGACAGGGGGGCAATGAGCAGTTCTTC. Encoded protein: CASSYRQGQGGNEQFF.

This chain connects TRBV7-3 to TRBJ2-7; D is unresolved. The CDR3 length is 15 residues. Germline CDR1 SGHTA, CDR2 FQGTGA. The V end was cut by 1 base, the J end by 3 bases, with 13 bases between. The CDR3 nucleotides read TGTGCCAGCAGCTTAAGGGCAGCTAACTTCTACGAGCAGTACTTC. It codes for CASSLRAANFYEQYF. The variable domain in full, with the rest retrieved from reference TRBV7-3 and TRBJ2-7, is GAGVSQTPSNKVTEKGKYVELRCDPISGHTALYWYRQSLGQGPEFLIYFQGTGAADDSGLPNDRFFAVRPEGSVSTLKIQRTERGDSAVYLCASSLRAANFYEQYFGPGTRLTVT.

This clone turned up a few times. The rearrangement uses TRBV28 and TRBJ1-1; D may be TRBD1 (5 bases). This CDR3 region has 14 residues. Germline V gives CDR1 MDHEN, CDR2 SYDVKM. The V and J ends lost 3 bases and 0 bases respectively, with 8 bases between them. The DNA of the CDR3 is TGTGCCAGCAGTTTTGGGGGTTTGAACACTGAAGCTTTCTTT. It codes for CASSFGGLNTEAFF.

The chain recombines TRBV6-5 with TRBJ2-1; tentative D call: TRBD1 (6 bases). The germline V gene encodes CDR1 MNHEY and CDR2 SVGAGI. Trimming took 8 bases from V and 8 from J, leaving 19 bases between them. This CDR3 contains 14 residues. CDR3 sequence (DNA): TGTGCCAGCGCTGTGGGCAGGGGAAGGTATGAGCAGTTCTTC. This translates into CASAVGRGRYEQFF.

This clone showed up just a few times. The CDR3 region has the DNA TGTGCCAGCAGTTTAGGGTCGGACTATGGCTACACCTTC. Protein sequence: CASSLGSDYGYTF. This chain connects TRBV28 to TRBJ1-2; D is ambiguous. From germline, CDR1 is MDHEN and CDR2 SYDVKM. The CDR3 spans 13 residues. V shed 2 bases and J shed 3 bases, with 7 bases lying between them.

This clone was recorded a few times. V is TRBV14 and J is TRBJ2-7; tentative D call: TRBD2 (5 bases). Germline V CDR1 and CDR2: SGHDN, FVKESK. The CDR3 extends over 14 amino acids. Trimming cost V 1 base and J 1 base, with 8 bases left between them. CDR3 sequence reads: CASSQGRTSYEQYF. Here the CDR3 DNA reads TGTGCCAGCAGCCAAGGTAGGACTTCCTACGAGCAGTACTTC.

This clone was observed a handful of times. The chain employs TRBV5-1 and TRBJ2-5; the D gene is possibly TRBD2 (6 bases). Germline values: CDR1 SGHRS, CDR2 YFSETQ. The CDR3 runs to 13 residues. V dropped 4 bases and J dropped 4 bases, with 11 bases sitting between them. The CDR3 region is CASSPDGGETQYF. CDR3 DNA: TGCGCCAGCAGCCCGGACGGGGGAGAGACCCAGTACTTC. Based on the CDR3 plus reference TRBV5-1 and TRBJ2-5, the full variable domain is KAGVTQTPRYLIKTRGQQVTLSCSPISGHRSVSWYQQTPGQGLQFLFEYFSETQRNKGNFPGRFSGRQFSNSRSEMNVSTLELGDSALYLCASSPDGGETQYFGPGTRLLVL.

This clone was found a few times. The chain uses TRBV13 and TRBJ2-1, with D perhaps matching TRBD1 (6 bases). Per germline, CDR1 PRHDT and CDR2 FYEKMQ (reference sequence). Trimming took 0 bases from V and 4 from J, leaving 10 bases between them. This CDR3 is built from 15 residues. The CDR3 protein is CASSLGDRDYNEQFF. The CDR3 nucleotides are TGTGCCAGCAGCTTAGGGGACAGAGATTACAATGAGCAGTTCTTC.

This clone showed up just a few times. The chain employs TRBV7-3 and TRBJ2-3, with 8 nucleotides matching TRBD2. The trim removed 2 bases at V and 2 bases at J, leaving 12 bases unmatched. Germline loops: CDR1 SGHTA, CDR2 FQGTGA. The CDR3 has 18 residues. CDR3 protein: CASSLASGGLGSTDTQYF. The CDR3 nucleotides are TGTGCCAGCAGCTTAGCGTCGGGGGGACTAGGGTCCACAGATACGCAGTATTTT.

This clone was detected a few times. No conserved phenylalanine or tryptophan is present at the end of the CDR3, so a read error is the likely explanation. The limits of the CDR3 on the DNA are not certain, so only TCRdb's listed CDR3 is given. The chain carries TRBV7-8 and TRBJ2-4; TRBD1, the table's D call, lacks a check against the DNA. The CDR3 is 12 residues long, counting both termini. Germline assignment: CDR1 SGHVS and CDR2 FQNEAQ. The chain's CDR3 is CASSADAGQGTS.

The chain carries TRBV6-5 and TRBJ1-1; possible D gene TRBD1, 6 bases. The CDR3 consists of 14 residues. Germline assignment: CDR1 MNHEY and CDR2 SVGAGI. Trimming took 10 bases from V and 4 from J, leaving 19 bases between them. The CDR3 coding sequence is TGTGCCATCAGAAGGGGGGCTGGGAGCACTGAAGCTTTCTTT. Amino acid sequence: CAIRRGAGSTEAFF.

This clone was picked up a small number of times. This chain links TRBV5-4 with TRBJ2-5; a possible D gene is TRBD2 (7 bases). This CDR3 comprises 14 residues. Germline V gene lookup returns CDR1 SGHNT and CDR2 YYREEE (reference sequence). V was cut by 5 bases and J by 1 base, with 12 bases left in between. This CDR3 is CASRGGQIQETQYF. The CDR3 DNA reads TGTGCCAGCAGGGGGGGGCAGATCCAAGAGACCCAGTACTTC.

This chain uses TRBV7-2 with TRBJ2-1, with 10 bases matching TRBD2. From germline, CDR1 is SGHTA and CDR2 FQGNSA. This CDR3 region has 16 residues. V was clipped by 4 bases and J by 10 bases; unmatched bases: 13. CDR3 amino acids: CASSSSGTSAVREQFF. The CDR3 DNA reads TGTGCCAGCAGCTCCTCCGGGACTAGCGCGGTTAGAGAGCAGTTCTTC.

This clone was recorded a few times. The V call is TRBV7-2, the J call TRBJ2-5, with 9 bases matching TRBD1. The CDR3 covers 15 residues. Germline CDR1 SGHTA, CDR2 FQGNSA. V shed 5 bases, J shed 5 bases, and the junction held 9 bases outside the gene matches. The CDR3 region is CASSQVRDREETQYF. The DNA for the CDR3 is TGTGCCAGCAGCCAAGTGCGGGACAGGGAGGAGACCCAGTACTTC.

This sequence joins TRBV5-1 and TRBJ2-3; D may correspond to TRBD1 or TRBD2 (5 bases each). V was trimmed by 7 bases and J by 0 bases, leaving 12 bases between them. The CDR3 is 14 residues long. CDR1 and CDR2 (germline): SGHRS, YFSETQ. This chain's CDR3 is CASYMGRSTDTQYF. CDR3 bases: TGCGCCAGCTACATGGGACGGAGCACAGATACGCAGTATTTT.

This chain joins TRBV4-1 and TRBJ2-3; 10 bases map to TRBD2. The CDR3 consists of 16 residues. CDR1 is MGHRA, CDR2 YSYEKL, per germline. V was clipped by 5 bases and J by 3 bases; unmatched bases: 8. CDR3 protein: CASSSLAGGRTDTQYF. The DNA for the CDR3 is TGCGCCAGCAGCTCTTTAGCGGGAGGAAGGACAGATACGCAGTATTTT.

The chain couples TRBV27 to TRBJ2-5; TRBD2 agrees at 14 bases. Germline-derived CDR1 and CDR2 are MNHEY and SMNVEV (reference sequence). This CDR3 is built from 15 residues. V was pared by 6 bases and J by 5 bases, with 5 bases of the junction left unmatched. The CDR3 reads CASRLTSGRAETQYF. The CDR3 DNA is TGTGCCAGCAGATTGACTAGCGGGAGGGCGGAGACCCAGTACTTC.

This rearrangement joins TRBV5-1 to TRBJ2-2, with TRBD1 matching 9 bases. V shed 2 bases, J shed 4 bases, and the junction held 6 bases outside the gene matches. This CDR3 has 16 amino acids. CDR1 SGHRS and CDR2 YFSETQ come from the germline V gene. The CDR3 loop is CASSLQGADGTGELFF. CDR3 DNA: TGCGCCAGCAGCTTACAGGGGGCTGACGGCACCGGGGAGCTGTTTTTT. Based on the CDR3 plus reference TRBV5-1 and TRBJ2-2, the full variable domain is KAGVTQTPRYLIKTRGQQVTLSCSPISGHRSVSWYQQTPGQGLQFLFEYFSETQRNKGNFPGRFSGRQFSNSRSEMNVSTLELGDSALYLCASSLQGADGTGELFFGEGSRLTVL.

The table lists this clone with a few counts. The V call is TRBV7-3, the J call TRBJ2-2, with D perhaps assigned TRBD1 or TRBD2 (6 bases each). This CDR3 comprises 15 residues. Germline-derived CDR1 and CDR2 are SGHTA and FQGTGA. V dropped 6 bases and J dropped 4 bases, with 15 bases sitting between them. The CDR3 nucleotides are TGTGCCAGCAGGCCCGGCGGGACAATCACCGGGGAGCTGTTTTTT. Protein product: CASRPGGTITGELFF.